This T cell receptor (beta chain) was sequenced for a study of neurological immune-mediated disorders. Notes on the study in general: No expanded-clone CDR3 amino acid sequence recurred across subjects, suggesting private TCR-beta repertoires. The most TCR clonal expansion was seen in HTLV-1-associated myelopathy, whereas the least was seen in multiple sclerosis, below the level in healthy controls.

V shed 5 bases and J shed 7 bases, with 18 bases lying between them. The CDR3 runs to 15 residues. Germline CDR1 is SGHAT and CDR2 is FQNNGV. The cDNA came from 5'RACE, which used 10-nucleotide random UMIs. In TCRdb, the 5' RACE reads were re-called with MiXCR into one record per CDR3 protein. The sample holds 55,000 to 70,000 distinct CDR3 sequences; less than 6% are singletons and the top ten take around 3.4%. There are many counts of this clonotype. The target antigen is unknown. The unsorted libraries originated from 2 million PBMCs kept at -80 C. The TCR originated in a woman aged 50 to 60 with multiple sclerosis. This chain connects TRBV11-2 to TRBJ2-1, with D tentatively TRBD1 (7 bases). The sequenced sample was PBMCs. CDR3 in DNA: TGTGCCAGCAGCCCGACGTTTTCAGGGGGGAATGAGCAGTTCTTC. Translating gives CASSPTFSGGNEQFF.